A single sample gave rise to the 23 T cell receptor beta chains below, sequenced in a study of blood T cell repertoires in COVID-19. This table comes from immunoSEQ multiplex PCR, and its TCRdb copy is limited to in-frame clones, with some not included. The table lists about 490,000 clones, 70% to 90% of them singletons. The source material was peripheral blood. These TCRs come from a human donor in a cohort sampled during active COVID-19.

This clone was seen just once. This chain links TRBV30 with TRBJ2-7, with D maybe TRBD1 (6 bases). Germline CDR1 is GTSNPN and CDR2 is SVGIG (reference sequence). Trimming cost V 3 bases and J 5 bases, with 8 bases left between them. CDR3 length: 11 amino acids. The CDR3 bases are TGTGCCTGGAGACAGGGCCACGAGCAGTACTTC. Protein product: CAWRQGHEQYF.

The rearrangement uses TRBV6-4 and TRBJ2-7, with TRBD2 matching over 8 bases. From germline, CDR1 is MRHNA and CDR2 SNTAGT. V was pared by 3 bases and J by 4 bases, with 11 bases of the junction left unmatched. This CDR3 has 16 amino acids. CDR3 bases: TGTGCCAGCAGTGAATCAGCGGGAGATTCCATATACGAGCAGTACTTC. Amino acid sequence: CASSESAGDSIYEQYF.

The chain links TRBV5-1 to TRBJ2-7; weak D call: TRBD2 (5 bases). The V end lost 0 bases, the J end lost 7 bases, and 8 bases lay between the germline ends. Looked up from germline, CDR1 is SGHRS and CDR2 is YFSETQ. This CDR3 spans 12 amino acids. DNA of the CDR3: TGCGCCAGCAGCTTGGAACTAGGTGAGCAGTACTTC. Translating gives CASSLELGEQYF.

The rearrangement uses TRBV7-2 and TRBJ2-7, with TRBD1 identical over 8 bases. V gave up 1 base and J gave up 0 bases; unmatched junction bases: 2. The CDR3 is 15 amino acids. The V gene's germline CDR1 is SGHTA and CDR2 FQGNSA. This CDR3 is CASSLEQGDSYEQYF. DNA of the CDR3: TGTGCCAGCAGCTTAGAACAGGGGGACTCCTACGAGCAGTACTTC.

This chain uses TRBV7-2 with TRBJ2-1; 12 nucleotides agree with TRBD2. CDR3 length: 15 amino acids. The germline CDR1 and CDR2 sequences are SGHTA and FQGNSA. V lost 1 base and J lost 12; bases outside the gene matches: 7. The CDR3 DNA reads TGTGCCAGCAGCTTAGGGACTAGCGGGACCGCCTGGCAGTTCTTC. Translating gives CASSLGTSGTAWQFF.

The V gene is TRBV7-9, the J gene TRBJ2-2; D gene ambiguous. Germline V CDR1 and CDR2: SEHNR, FQNEAQ (reference sequence). The CDR3 consists of 13 residues. V lost 3 bases to trimming and J lost 5 bases, with 7 bases between them. This CDR3 reads CASSLLETGELFF. The CDR3 DNA reads as TGTGCCAGCAGCTTGCTTGAGACCGGGGAGCTGTTTTTT.

This rearrangement joins TRBV28 to TRBJ2-7; D not certain. Germline assignment: CDR1 MDHEN and CDR2 SYDVKM. The CDR3 loop spans 16 amino acids. Trimming took 1 base from V and 2 from J, leaving 15 bases between them. CDR3 bases: TGTGCCAGCAGTTTATCAAGTCGTGGGCAGACCTACGAGCAGTACTTC. This codes for CASSLSSRGQTYEQYF.

CDR3 sequence (DNA): TGCGCCAGCAGCTTGGAGGGGGCGCAGTATTTT. This sequence encodes CASSLEGAQYF. The chain employs TRBV5-1 and TRBJ2-3, with D possibly being TRBD1 (6 bases). V lost 0 bases, J lost 10 bases, and 6 bases lay in between. The germline V gene encodes CDR1 SGHRS and CDR2 YFSETQ. The CDR3 loop spans 11 amino acids.

V usage is TRBV5-4 and J usage is TRBJ2-3; D may be TRBD2 (5 bases). V lost 4 bases and J lost 1, with 10 bases in between. This CDR3 is 14 amino acids long. Germline assignment: CDR1 SGHNT and CDR2 YYREEE (reference sequence). The CDR3 loop reads CASSAEVRTDTQYF. DNA of the CDR3: TGTGCCAGCAGCGCGGAGGTTCGCACAGATACGCAGTATTTT.

V is TRBV7-9 and J is TRBJ1-2, with D perhaps matching TRBD1 (5 bases). Trimming stripped 2 bases from V and 6 bases from J, with 10 bases between. The CDR3 length is 13 residues. Germline CDR1 is SEHNR and CDR2 is FQNEAQ (reference sequence). The CDR3 is CASSLRGSDGYTF. The CDR3 bases are TGTGCCAGCAGCTTACGGGGGTCCGATGGCTACACCTTC. The full variable domain, in which reference TRBV7-9 and TRBJ1-2 provide the parts outside the CDR3, is DTGVSQNPRHKITKRGQNVTFRCDPISEHNRLYWYRQTLGQGPEFLTYFQNEAQLEKSRLLSDRFSAERPKGSFSTLEIQRTEQGDSAMYLCASSLRGSDGYTFGSGTRLTVV.

The chain combines TRBV5-1 with TRBJ2-2; TRBD2 matches 9 bases. Germline values: CDR1 SGHRS, CDR2 YFSETQ. The CDR3 is 16 residues long. V dropped 3 bases and J dropped 5; count of bases not matched to a gene: 8. The CDR3 here is CASSSQLAGITGELFF. CDR3 in DNA: TGCGCCAGCAGCTCCCAACTAGCGGGCATTACCGGGGAGCTGTTTTTT.

The gene calls are TRBV19 and TRBJ2-3; 8 bases line up with TRBD1. The V gene end was trimmed by 3 bases and the J gene end by 8 bases; junction bases not matched to a gene: 10. CDR3 length equals 15 residues. Per the germline V gene, CDR1 is LNHDA and CDR2 is SQIVND (reference sequence). The CDR3, as DNA: TGTGCCAGTAGTATTCAGGGGACAGGCATCGTTACGCAGTATTTT. Translation: CASSIQGTGIVTQYF.

This chain links TRBV6-2 or TRBV6-3 with TRBJ2-3; 14 bases are shared with TRBD2. The V gene end was trimmed by 0 bases and the J gene end by 4 bases; junction bases not matched to a gene: 9. The germline gives CDR1 MNHEY, CDR2 SVGEGT. This CDR3 contains 19 residues. In DNA form, the CDR3 reads TGTGCCAGCAGTTACTCTCGACTAGCGGGAGGGCCCGGGGCAGATACGCAGTATTTT. Protein product: CASSYSRLAGGPGADTQYF.

The chain links TRBV30 to TRBJ1-6, with 9 positions matching TRBD1. Germline values: CDR1 GTSNPN, CDR2 SVGIG (reference sequence). This CDR3 has 13 residues. V dropped 7 bases and J dropped 7; count of bases not matched to a gene: 5. The CDR3 nucleotides are TGTGCCTTGGAACAGGGGGCCAATTCACCCCTCCACTTT. The encoded protein is CALEQGANSPLHF. The whole variable domain, filled in from reference TRBV30 and TRBJ1-6, reads SQTIHQWPATLVQPVGSPLSLECTVEGTSNPNLYWYRQAAGRGLQLLFYSVGIGQISSEVPQNLSASRPQDRQFILSSKKLLLSDSGFYLCALEQGANSPLHFGNGTRLTVT.

The chain links TRBV5-4 to TRBJ2-1, with a weak D call TRBD2 (6 bases). The length of the CDR3 is 16 residues. The V end lost 4 bases, the J end lost 6 bases, and 20 bases lay between the germline ends. Germline CDR1 is SGHNT and CDR2 is YYREEE (reference sequence). This CDR3 is CASSDAGTPKGNEQFF. The CDR3 DNA reads TGTGCCAGCAGCGATGCCGGGACTCCTAAGGGCAATGAGCAGTTCTTC.

This clone was seen more than once but under ten times. The genes are TRBV27 and TRBJ1-4; D is ambiguous. The CDR3 is 14 residues long. Germline CDR1 is MNHEY and CDR2 is SMNVEV (reference sequence). Trimming took 3 bases from V and 8 from J, leaving 13 bases between them. CDR3 residues: CASSFIGSGEKLFF. CDR3 sequence (DNA): TGTGCCAGCAGTTTTATCGGTTCGGGGGAAAAACTGTTTTTT.

The chain couples TRBV10-1 to TRBJ2-7; 7 bases match TRBD2. The CDR3 is made up of 16 amino acids. V lost 3 bases to trimming and J lost 1 base; unmatched junction nucleotides: 9. In germline, CDR1 is WNHNN, CDR2 SYGVQD (reference sequence). CDR3 in amino acids: CASSDFSQGGSYEQYF. The DNA of the CDR3 is TGCGCCAGCAGTGATTTTAGTCAGGGAGGGTCCTACGAGCAGTACTTC.

The genes are TRBV15 and TRBJ1-4, with 8 bases fitting TRBD1. CDR1 is LNHNV and CDR2 is YYDKDF in the germline V gene (reference sequence). This CDR3 has 15 residues. Losses at the gene ends were 3 bases for V and 3 bases for J; bases not matched to a gene: 3. DNA of the CDR3: TGTGCCACCAGCAGTAGACAGGGGTCTAATGAAAAACTGTTTTTT. Translated, it gives CATSSRQGSNEKLFF.

The V call is TRBV18, the J call TRBJ2-3, with TRBD2 matching 12 bases. Trimming took 3 bases from V and 5 from J; bases not matched to a gene: 12. The CDR3 is 18 residues long. Per germline, CDR1 KGHSH and CDR2 LQKENI. CDR3 region: CASSPQGTTSGSGDTQYF. The CDR3 bases are TGTGCCAGCTCACCTCAGGGGACGACTAGCGGGAGTGGAGATACGCAGTATTTT.

In this sample, this clone turned up a few times. The rearrangement links TRBV7-2 to TRBJ1-5, with a tentative D call TRBD1 (6 bases). The V end lost 4 bases, the J end lost 4 bases, and 17 bases lay between the germline ends. CDR1 SGHTA and CDR2 FQGNSA come from the germline V gene. This CDR3 has 16 residues. The CDR3 sequence is CASSSMPPQGNQPQHF. CDR3 DNA sequence: TGTGCCAGCAGCTCAATGCCCCCACAGGGTAATCAGCCCCAGCATTTT.

The chain links TRBV19 to TRBJ1-1, with 7 nucleotides matching TRBD1. There are 15 residues in the CDR3. Germline V gives CDR1 LNHDA, CDR2 SQIVND (reference sequence). V lost 7 bases, J lost 6 bases, and 14 bases stayed unmatched. CDR3 loop: CASIDTGEWFAEAFF. DNA of the CDR3: TGTGCCAGTATTGACACAGGGGAATGGTTCGCTGAAGCTTTCTTT. The full variable domain, with the rest looked up from reference TRBV19 and TRBJ1-1, is DGGITQSPKYLFRKEGQNVTLSCEQNLNHDAMYWYRQDPGQGLRLIYYSQIVNDFQKGDIAEGYSVSREKKESFPLTVTSAQKNPTAFYLCASIDTGEWFAEAFFGQGTRLTVV.

This clone was seen a handful of times. The rearrangement joins TRBV28 to TRBJ2-5, with D perhaps TRBD2 (5 bases). CDR3 length: 12 amino acids. The germline V gene has CDR1 MDHEN and CDR2 SYDVKM. The V and J ends lost 5 bases and 5 bases respectively, with 9 bases between them. The CDR3 DNA follows: TGTGCCAGCAGTACGGAGGTTGAGACCCAGTACTTC. Translated, it gives CASSTEVETQYF.

This chain joins TRBV4-1 and TRBJ1-4; 7 bases match TRBD1. Unmatched junction bases numbered 6, after V lost 1 base and J lost 7 bases. Per germline, CDR1 MGHRA and CDR2 YSYEKL. This CDR3 comprises 15 residues. This chain's CDR3 is CASSQVQRTGEKLFF. The CDR3 DNA reads as TGCGCCAGCAGCCAAGTCCAGCGGACAGGTGAAAAACTGTTTTTT.